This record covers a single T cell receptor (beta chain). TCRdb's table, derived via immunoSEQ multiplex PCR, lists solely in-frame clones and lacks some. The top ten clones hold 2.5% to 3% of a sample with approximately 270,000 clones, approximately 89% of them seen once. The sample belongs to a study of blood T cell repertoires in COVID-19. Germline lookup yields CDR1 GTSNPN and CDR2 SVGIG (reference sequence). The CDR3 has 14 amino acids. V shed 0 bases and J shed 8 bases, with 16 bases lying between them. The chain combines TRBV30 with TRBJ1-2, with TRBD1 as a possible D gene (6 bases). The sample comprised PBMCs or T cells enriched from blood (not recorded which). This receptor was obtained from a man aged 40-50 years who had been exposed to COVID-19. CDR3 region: CAWSVTGTVGGYTF. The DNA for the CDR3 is TGTGCCTGGAGTGTAACAGGGACCGTGGGAGGCTACACCTTC.